This T cell receptor (beta chain) was profiled in a study of T cell responses to AZD1222 COVID-19 vaccine. The study's findings and limits: Baseline seropositivity occurred in only six AZD1222 recipients. The repertoires were collected only after the peak T cell response. Nearly half of spike-specific TCRs reportedly go after variant regions that carry no mutations.

This clone was detected a few times. No antigen is known for it. Germline V gives CDR1 MRHNA, CDR2 SNTAGT. This CDR3 is built from 16 residues. Trimming at V came to 3 bases and at J to 4 bases, leaving 6 bases not matched to a gene. Repertoires were generated with immunoSEQ multiplex PCR, while TCRdb's copy carries only in-frame clones and drops some. The sample includes 93,000 or so clones, over 75% of them seen just once. The V gene is TRBV6-4, the J gene TRBJ2-2; 9 bases map to TRBD1. The sequence derives from an adult in good health. Sequenced material: peripheral blood, taken on day 0 of AZD1222 vaccination. The CDR3 loop reads CASSENPGQGTGELFF. CDR3 in DNA: TGTGCCAGCAGTGAAAACCCGGGACAGGGCACCGGGGAGCTGTTTTTT.